The 27 T cell receptor beta chains listed next were all sequenced from one sample in a study of blood T cells in healthy people across ages. A second about 6 to 12 cycle PCR used barcoded and J-beta primers. One entry per CDR3 protein results from TCRdb running MiXCR on the 5' RACE reads. The sample holds 950,000 to 1,200,000 distinct CDR3 sequences, around two fifths seen once. Sample: blood. These receptor sequences come from a man between 18 and 35 years old in good health.

A few counts support this clonotype. The CDR3 region is CASSPTGVNYEQYF. The CDR3 DNA is TGCGCCAGCAGCCCGACAGGGGTCAACTACGAGCAGTACTTC. The chain has TRBV5-1 and TRBJ2-7, with 8 bases lining up with TRBD1. CDR1 SGHRS and CDR2 YFSETQ come from the germline V gene. J lost 3 bases, V lost 4 bases, and 6 bases had no gene match. This CDR3 is built from 14 residues.

The chain has TRBV15 and TRBJ1-5, with 9 bases that match TRBD1. CDR3 length: 16 residues. Germline CDR1 reads LNHNV; CDR2 reads YYDKDF (reference sequence). V trimming: 3 bases; J trimming: 3 bases; junction bases outside the gene matches: 6. The CDR3 DNA reads TGTGCCACCAGCAGTGGACAGGGGCGTTTCAATCAGCCCCAGCATTTT. As protein: CATSSGQGRFNQPQHF. Variable domain in full (rest from reference TRBV15 and TRBJ1-5): DAMVIQNPRYQVTQFGKPVTLSCSQTLNHNVMYWYQQKSSQAPKLLFHYYDKDFNNEADTPDNFQSRRPNTSFCFLDIRSPGLGDTAMYLCATSSGQGRFNQPQHFGDGTRLSIL.

The chain carries TRBV14 and TRBJ1-2; TRBD1 aligns across 7 bases. Per germline, CDR1 SGHDN and CDR2 FVKESK. The V segment lost 4 bases and the J segment 8 bases; nucleotides outside the gene matches: 7. The CDR3 contains 13 residues. CDR3 sequence reads: CASSPNRGGGYTF. CDR3 nucleotides: TGTGCCAGCAGCCCCAACAGGGGCGGCGGCTACACCTTC.

This clonotype was observed a handful of times. This CDR3 reads CASSQDWGTGTEAFF. In DNA form, the CDR3 reads TGTGCCAGCAGCCAAGATTGGGGGACGGGGACTGAAGCTTTCTTT. The chain uses TRBV3-1 and TRBJ1-1, with D possibly matching TRBD1 (5 bases). Germline V gene data show CDR1 as LGHDT and CDR2 as YNNKEL (reference sequence). V lost 0 bases, J lost 5 bases, and 13 bases lay in between. The CDR3 spans 15 residues.

This chain uses TRBV20-1 with TRBJ1-6; 8 bases map to TRBD1. CDR1 and CDR2 (germline): DFQATT, SNEGSKA (reference sequence). This CDR3 contains 13 residues. V was clipped by 7 bases and J by 7 bases; unmatched bases: 6. The CDR3 region is CSGQGAGNSPLHF. CDR3 coding DNA: TGCAGTGGGCAGGGGGCCGGGAATTCACCCCTCCACTTT.

The chain couples TRBV6-6 to TRBJ2-1, with D uncertain. Germline CDR1 is MNHNY and CDR2 is SVGAGI (reference sequence). This CDR3 spans 12 amino acids. Between the trimmed V and J ends, which lost 3 bases and 9 bases, there was a span of 9 bases. CDR3 residues: CASSYLPSEQFF. In nucleotides, the CDR3 is TGTGCCAGCAGTTATCTTCCTAGTGAGCAGTTCTTC.

This clonotype was seen at least ten times. The V call is TRBV20-1, the J call TRBJ1-5, with 9 bases that match TRBD1. The ends lost 6 bases at V and 3 bases at J; junction bases unmatched: 3. In germline, CDR1 is DFQATT, CDR2 SNEGSKA (reference sequence). The CDR3 has 13 residues. The CDR3 sequence is CSARTGVNQPQHF. In DNA form, the CDR3 reads TGCAGTGCACGGACAGGGGTCAATCAGCCCCAGCATTTT.

The CDR3 DNA sequence: TGTGCCAGCAGTTTTGACAGGGCCTTGAACACTGAAGCTTTCTTT. Protein product: CASSFDRALNTEAFF. V usage is TRBV12-3 or TRBV12-4 and J usage is TRBJ1-1; TRBD1 aligns across 7 bases. J was trimmed by 0 bases and V by 3 bases; bases with no gene match: 4. The CDR3 consists of 15 residues.

The gene calls are TRBV7-2 and TRBJ1-2; tentatively, D is TRBD1 (6 bases). The germline V gene has CDR1 SGHTA and CDR2 FQGNSA. The CDR3 sequence is 14 residues long. V was pared by 4 bases and J by 3 bases, with 12 bases between. The CDR3 coding sequence is TGTGCCAGCAGCTCAGTTGGGGGCTACTATGGCTACACCTTC. This gives the protein CASSSVGGYYGYTF.

The rearrangement joins TRBV7-9 to TRBJ2-4; possibly TRBD1 for D (6 bases). The J call may be wrong; the DNA end is better matched by TRBJ2-7. The CDR3 loop spans 15 amino acids. Germline V lookup: CDR1 SEHNR, CDR2 FQNEAQ (reference sequence). CDR3 sequence (DNA): TGTGCCAGCAGCTTATTGGCTCTACAGGGTGGCGAGCAGTACTTC. It yields the protein CASSLLALQGGEQYF.

This rearrangement joins TRBV28 to TRBJ2-3; TRBD2 matches at 14 bases. The CDR3 has 13 residues. From germline, CDR1 is MDHEN and CDR2 SYDVKM. V trimming: 11 bases; J trimming: 8 bases; junction bases outside the gene matches: 6. CDR3 sequence (DNA): TGTGCCGGGCGGACTAGCGGGGGGCTTACGCAGTATTTT. The encoded protein is CAGRTSGGLTQYF.

This clonotype came up a few times. The rearrangement joins TRBV12-5 to TRBJ2-5; D not certain. This CDR3 comprises 13 residues. The germline V gene encodes CDR1 LGHNT and CDR2 FRNRAP. V was shortened by 1 base and J by 1 base, with 4 bases between the two germline ends. CDR3 sequence (DNA): TGTGCTAGTGGTTTGGGGGCCCAAGAGACCCAGTACTTC. This translates into CASGLGAQETQYF.

The V and J genes are TRBV6-5 and TRBJ2-2; 11 positions match TRBD2. CDR3 length: 18 residues. Germline V gene sequence: CDR1 MNHEY, CDR2 SVGAGI. The ends lost 2 bases at V and 7 bases at J; junction bases unmatched: 12. CDR3 region: CASSYQGLAGFHRGELFF. The CDR3 region has the DNA TGTGCCAGCAGTTACCAAGGACTAGCGGGTTTTCATCGCGGGGAGCTGTTTTTT.

There are a few counts of this clonotype. V usage is TRBV30 and J usage is TRBJ2-7; D remains unclear. Per the germline V gene, CDR1 is GTSNPN and CDR2 is SVGIG (reference sequence). The CDR3 runs 12 residues. Trimming removed 0 bases at V and 5 bases at J, with 8 bases between. CDR3 in DNA: TGTGCCTGGAGTGTACTCACCGACGAGCAGTACTTC. Protein sequence: CAWSVLTDEQYF.

CDR3 in DNA: TGCAGTGCTAGAGCCGTCGCGGGTGTGGGCGAGACCCAGTACTTC. Translation: CSARAVAGVGETQYF. V is TRBV20-1 and J is TRBJ2-5; D may be TRBD2 (5 bases). CDR1 DFQATT and CDR2 SNEGSKA come from the germline V gene (reference sequence). Trimming took 1 base from V and 5 from J, leaving 17 bases between them. This CDR3 spans 15 amino acids.

This clonotype was counted only a few times. The V gene is TRBV27, the J gene TRBJ2-4; D is undetermined. The V gene's germline CDR1 is MNHEY and CDR2 SMNVEV (reference sequence). V was cut by 2 bases and J by 13 bases, with 24 bases left in between. This CDR3 contains 16 residues. In DNA, the CDR3 is TGTGCCAGCAGTTTAGGTGTAACCCAGATTTCCAATGAGCAGTACTTC. Protein sequence: CASSLGVTQISNEQYF.

The rearrangement links TRBV4-3 to TRBJ2-3, with 9 bases aligning to TRBD1. Looked up from germline, CDR1 is LGHNA and CDR2 is YSLEER. J gave up 3 bases and V 2 bases, and 3 bases lay outside the gene matches. This CDR3 has 15 residues. The CDR3 nucleotides are TGCGCCAGCAGCCAAACGGGACAGGGAACAGATACGCAGTATTTT. The encoded protein is CASSQTGQGTDTQYF.

This clonotype has a handful of counts. V is TRBV4-2 and J is TRBJ1-1; possibly TRBD1 for D (5 bases). The V end was cut by 0 bases, the J end by 9 bases, with 14 bases between. Germline CDR1 is LGHNA and CDR2 is YNFKEQ. The CDR3 runs 14 residues. CDR3 bases: TGTGCCAGCAGCCAAGATTGGACATCCTCGCAAGCTTTCTTT. Protein sequence: CASSQDWTSSQAFF.

There are a few counts of this clonotype. The rearrangement uses TRBV11-3 and TRBJ2-3; D gene uncertain. Germline loops: CDR1 SGHNT, CDR2 YENEEA. The CDR3 covers 13 residues. The V gene lost 5 bases and the J gene lost 4 bases, with 10 bases spanning the gap. The CDR3, as DNA: TGTGCCAGCAGCACCGCCGAGGCAGATACGCAGTATTTT. Its translation is CASSTAEADTQYF.

The rearrangement uses TRBV29-1 and TRBJ2-7; D might be TRBD2 (7 bases). CDR1 and CDR2 (germline): SQVTM, ANQGSEA. V lost 4 bases and J lost 7, with 17 bases in between. The CDR3 extends over 13 amino acids. CDR3 sequence reads: CSVGRGAYNEQYF. The CDR3 bases are TGCAGCGTTGGACGGGGGGCCTACAATGAGCAGTACTTC.

Points on this clonotype: A junction end diverges from the germline sequence, so it may reflect a read error. The chain is built from TRBV4-3 and TRBJ1-6; D gene uncertain. CDR1 LGHNA and CDR2 YSLEER come from the germline V gene. The CDR3 loop spans 17 amino acids. For the CDR3, the DNA is TGCGCCAGCAGCCAAGTAATATTAGACTCCCATAATTCACCCCTCCACTTT. Protein: CASSQVILDSHNSPLHF.

The chain recombines TRBV20-1 with TRBJ1-1, with D maybe TRBD1 (6 bases). The V gene's germline CDR1 is DFQATT and CDR2 SNEGSKA (reference sequence). V dropped 3 bases and J dropped 3 bases, with 11 bases sitting between them. The length of the CDR3 is 13 residues. CDR3 region: CSASGGSYTEAFF. DNA of the CDR3: TGCAGTGCTAGTGGGGGCAGCTACACTGAAGCTTTCTTT.

A note on this clonotype: Relative to the germline gene, one junction end is altered; a read error may explain this. The J gene is TRBJ2-5, the V gene TRBV4-3, with a tentative D call TRBD1 (5 bases). The assigned J gene may be wrong: the sequence end matches TRBJ2-7 better. Per the germline V gene, CDR1 is LGHNA and CDR2 is YSLEER. This CDR3 is built from 12 residues. CDR3 bases: TGCGCCAGCGGCCAAGACAGACGCGAGCAGTACTTC. This sequence encodes CASGQDRREQYF.

This clonotype was picked up a small number of times. This sequence joins TRBV12-3 or TRBV12-4 and TRBJ1-5, with 7 bases matching TRBD1. V was clipped by 10 bases and J by 2 bases; unmatched bases: 11. CDR3 length: 15 residues. CDR3 residues: CATGPRGSGNQPQHF. CDR3 sequence (DNA): TGTGCCACGGGACCCAGGGGGTCTGGCAATCAGCCCCAGCATTTT.

This clonotype was detected a few times. The chain carries TRBV20-1 and TRBJ1-4; 9 positions agree with TRBD1. The CDR3 runs to 15 residues. Trimming at V came to 5 bases and at J to 7 bases, leaving 11 bases not matched to a gene. Germline-derived CDR1 and CDR2 are DFQATT and SNEGSKA (reference sequence). In nucleotides, the CDR3 is TGCAGTGCTGGACCAGGGGACAGGGTTATTGAAAAACTGTTTTTT. Translating it yields CSAGPGDRVIEKLFF.

Only a few counts were recorded for this clonotype. The chain couples TRBV6-5 to TRBJ1-5, with 9 bases lining up with TRBD1. Trimming took 6 bases from V and 7 from J; bases not matched to a gene: 7. This CDR3 has 14 amino acids. Germline V CDR1 and CDR2: MNHEY, SVGAGI. CDR3 sequence (DNA): TGTGCCAGCAGCAACAGGGGGCGGAAACAGCCCCAGCATTTT. Translating gives CASSNRGRKQPQHF.

This clonotype was recorded at least ten times. This chain uses TRBV20-1 with TRBJ2-3; no clear D gene. Per germline, CDR1 DFQATT and CDR2 SNEGSKA (reference sequence). Trimming removed 0 bases from V and 1 base from J, with 14 bases in between. The CDR3 covers 16 residues. The DNA for the CDR3 is TGCAGTGCTAGAGATATTGGGCTCGAAGGCACAGATACGCAGTATTTT. This gives the protein CSARDIGLEGTDTQYF.